The rows below give T cell receptor beta chains drawn from one sample of a study of OX40 agonist ivuxolimab in advanced cancers. Libraries were prepared by immunoSEQ multiplex PCR; TCRdb keeps only in-frame clonotypes and omits some of them. The profile covers about 60,000 clones, with roughly nine tenths appearing a single time and roughly an eighth taken by the ten largest. The sequencing used CD4+ or CD8+ T cells sorted from blood, collected in a trial of the OX40 agonist ivuxolimab. The source of these receptors is an adult with an advanced solid tumor such as melanoma, head and neck, liver or kidney cancer. The CDR3 runs from the conserved cysteine through the conserved F or W. The D gene is left open where the match is weak. Only part of the rows carry a size: once, few, many, or a class if the clone is expanded.

V gene,clone size,J gene,D gene,CDR3 protein,CDR3 DNA
TRBV7-9,.,TRBJ1-1,.,CASSPGWGGNTEAFF,TGTGCCAGCAGCCCCGGGTGGGGGGGCAACACTGAAGCTTTCTTT
TRBV2,.,TRBJ2-3,.,CASSDRTTSTDTQYF,TGTGCCAGCAGTGACCGGACTACTAGCACAGATACGCAGTATTTT
TRBV10-3,.,TRBJ1-1,TRBD1,CAIRGVGTVNTEAFF,TGTGCCATCAGGGGGGTAGGGACAGTCAACACTGAAGCTTTCTTT
TRBV7-2,.,TRBJ1-2,.,CASSWDLIGYTF,TGTGCCAGCAGCTGGGACCTGATTGGCTACACCTTC
TRBV28,once,TRBJ2-1,TRBD2,CASKLAGTFNEQFF,TGTGCCAGCAAGCTAGCGGGAACGTTCAATGAGCAGTTCTTC
TRBV10-2,once,TRBJ1-3,.,CASSEGRTTDTIYF,TGCGCCAGCAGTGAGGGTCGTACCACGGACACCATATATTTT
TRBV27,.,TRBJ2-1,TRBD2,CASSLGLAGAYNEQFF,TGTGCCAGCAGTTTGGGACTAGCGGGGGCCTACAATGAGCAGTTCTTC
TRBV11-2,.,TRBJ2-1,.,CASSLARAPYNEQFF,TGTGCCAGCAGCTTAGCAAGGGCCCCCTACAATGAGCAGTTCTTC
TRBV11-2,once,TRBJ2-7,.,CASSRGGYSYEQYF,TGTGCCAGCAGCCGGGGAGGCTACTCCTACGAGCAGTACTTC
TRBV25-1,.,TRBJ2-2,.,CASREGRLTGELFF,TGTGCCAGCAGGGAGGGAAGGCTAACCGGGGAGCTGTTTTTT
TRBV29-1,.,TRBJ2-1,.,CSVDDGYNEQFF,TGCAGCGTTGATGACGGGTACAATGAGCAGTTCTTC
TRBV5-1,.,TRBJ2-2,.,CASSGSVRGDTGELFF,TGCGCCAGCAGCGGCTCTGTGAGGGGTGACACCGGGGAGCTGTTTTTT
TRBV5-1,.,TRBJ2-1,TRBD2,CASSPTSGGAYNEQFF,TGCGCCAGCAGCCCGACTAGCGGGGGGGCCTACAATGAGCAGTTCTTC
TRBV7-9,.,TRBJ1-2,TRBD1,CASSLSDRGINGYTF,TGTGCCAGCAGCTTAAGTGACAGGGGGATTAATGGCTACACCTTC
TRBV28,.,TRBJ2-5,TRBD2,CASSLLAGAGETQYF,TGTGCCAGCAGTTTATTAGCGGGCGCCGGAGAGACCCAGTACTTC
TRBV29-1,.,TRBJ2-1,.,CSVLTWGEQFF,TGCAGCGTTCTTACATGGGGCGAGCAGTTCTTC
TRBV27,.,TRBJ1-6,.,CANGGYNSPLHF,TGTGCCAACGGTGGCTATAATTCACCCCTCCACTTT